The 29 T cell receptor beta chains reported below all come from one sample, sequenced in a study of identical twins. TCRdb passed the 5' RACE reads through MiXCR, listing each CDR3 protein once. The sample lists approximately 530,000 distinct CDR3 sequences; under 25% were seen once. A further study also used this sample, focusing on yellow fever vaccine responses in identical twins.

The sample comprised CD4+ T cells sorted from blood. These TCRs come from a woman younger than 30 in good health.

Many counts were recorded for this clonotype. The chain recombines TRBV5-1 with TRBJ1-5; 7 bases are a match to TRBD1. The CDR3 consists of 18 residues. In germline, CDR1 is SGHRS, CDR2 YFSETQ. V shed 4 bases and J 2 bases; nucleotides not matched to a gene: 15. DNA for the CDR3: TGCGCCAGCAGCCCCGAAGCCGGGACAGCCAGCGGCAATCAGCCCCAGCATTTT. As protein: CASSPEAGTASGNQPQHF.

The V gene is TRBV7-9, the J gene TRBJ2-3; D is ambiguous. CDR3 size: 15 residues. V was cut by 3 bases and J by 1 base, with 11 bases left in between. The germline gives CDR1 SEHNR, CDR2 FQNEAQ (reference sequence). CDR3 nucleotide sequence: TGTGCCAGCAGCTTGCTAGGGCTCGGCACAGATACGCAGTATTTT. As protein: CASSLLGLGTDTQYF.

The DNA of the CDR3 is TGTGCCAGCACAAACGAACAGCCCCAGCATTTT. Translating gives CASTNEQPQHF. The chain uses TRBV6-1 and TRBJ1-5; D remains unclear. Per germline, CDR1 MNHNS and CDR2 SASEGT. CDR3 length equals 11 residues. Trimming took off 7 bases at V and 7 bases at J, with 8 bases between the two ends.

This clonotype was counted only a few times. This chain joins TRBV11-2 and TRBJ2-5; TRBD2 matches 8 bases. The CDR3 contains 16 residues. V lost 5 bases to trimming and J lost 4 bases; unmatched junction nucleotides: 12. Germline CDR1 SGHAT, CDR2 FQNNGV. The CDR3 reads CASSNSFGGGGETQYF. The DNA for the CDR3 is TGTGCCAGCAGCAATAGCTTCGGGGGGGGAGGAGAGACCCAGTACTTC.

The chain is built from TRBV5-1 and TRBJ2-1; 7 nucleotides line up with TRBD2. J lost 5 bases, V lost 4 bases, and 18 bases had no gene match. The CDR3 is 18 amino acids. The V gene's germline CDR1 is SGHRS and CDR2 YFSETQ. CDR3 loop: CASSAMSAGKGYNNEQFF. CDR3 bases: TGCGCCAGCAGCGCAATGTCAGCGGGGAAGGGTTACAACAATGAGCAGTTCTTC.

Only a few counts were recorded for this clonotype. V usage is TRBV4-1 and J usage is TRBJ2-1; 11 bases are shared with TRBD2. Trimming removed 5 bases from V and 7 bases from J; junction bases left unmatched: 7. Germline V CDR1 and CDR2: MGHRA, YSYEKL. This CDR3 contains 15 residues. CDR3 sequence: CASSWGLAAGNEQFF. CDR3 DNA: TGCGCCAGCAGCTGGGGACTAGCGGCCGGGAATGAGCAGTTCTTC.

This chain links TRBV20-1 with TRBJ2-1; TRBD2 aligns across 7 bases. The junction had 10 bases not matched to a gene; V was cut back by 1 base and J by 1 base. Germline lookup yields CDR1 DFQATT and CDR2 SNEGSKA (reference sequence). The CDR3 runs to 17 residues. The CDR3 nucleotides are TGCAGTGCTAGAGTAGCCAGCGGGGAGCGGTCCTACAATGAGCAGTTCTTC. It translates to CSARVASGERSYNEQFF.

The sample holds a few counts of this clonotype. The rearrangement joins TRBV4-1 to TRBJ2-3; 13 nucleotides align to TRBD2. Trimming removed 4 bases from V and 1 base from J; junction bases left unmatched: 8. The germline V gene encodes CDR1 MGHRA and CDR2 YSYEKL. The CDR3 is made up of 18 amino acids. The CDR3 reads CASSRTSGSPMGTDTQYF. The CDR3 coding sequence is TGCGCCAGCAGCCGGACTAGCGGGAGCCCAATGGGCACAGATACGCAGTATTTT.

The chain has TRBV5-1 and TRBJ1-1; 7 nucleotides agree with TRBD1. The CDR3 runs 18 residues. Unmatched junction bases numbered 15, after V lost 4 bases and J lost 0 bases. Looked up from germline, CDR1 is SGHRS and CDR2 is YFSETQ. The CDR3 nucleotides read TGCGCCAGCAGCCCTGGTCCCGACAGGGCAGCCTTGAACACTGAAGCTTTCTTT. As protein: CASSPGPDRAALNTEAFF.

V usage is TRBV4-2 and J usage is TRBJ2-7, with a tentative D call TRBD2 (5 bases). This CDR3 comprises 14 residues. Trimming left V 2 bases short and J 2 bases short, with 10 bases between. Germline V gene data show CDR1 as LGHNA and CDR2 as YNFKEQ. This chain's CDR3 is CASSQSGPTYEQYF. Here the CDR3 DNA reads TGTGCCAGCAGCCAAAGCGGTCCAACCTACGAGCAGTACTTC.

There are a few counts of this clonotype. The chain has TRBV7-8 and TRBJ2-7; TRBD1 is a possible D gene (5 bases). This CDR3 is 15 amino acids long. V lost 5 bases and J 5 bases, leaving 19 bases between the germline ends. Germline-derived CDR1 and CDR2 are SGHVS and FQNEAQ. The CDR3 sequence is CASSPNPQGIHEQYV. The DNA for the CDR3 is TGTGCCAGCAGCCCAAACCCCCAGGGTATCCACGAGCAGTACGTC.

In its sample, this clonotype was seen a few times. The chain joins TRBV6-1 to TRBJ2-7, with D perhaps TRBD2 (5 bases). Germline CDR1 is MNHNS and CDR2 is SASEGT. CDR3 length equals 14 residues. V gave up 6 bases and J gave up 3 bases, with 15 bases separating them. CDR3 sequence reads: CASRGDPRNYEQYV. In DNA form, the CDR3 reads TGTGCCAGCAGGGGAGACCCCAGGAACTACGAGCAGTACGTC.

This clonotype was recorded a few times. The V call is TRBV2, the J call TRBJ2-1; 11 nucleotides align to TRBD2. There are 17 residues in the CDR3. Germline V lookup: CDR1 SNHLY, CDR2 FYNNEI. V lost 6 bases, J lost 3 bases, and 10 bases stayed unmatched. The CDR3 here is CASRKTGLADNYNEQFF. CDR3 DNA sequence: TGTGCCAGCAGGAAAACGGGACTAGCGGACAACTACAATGAGCAGTTCTTC.

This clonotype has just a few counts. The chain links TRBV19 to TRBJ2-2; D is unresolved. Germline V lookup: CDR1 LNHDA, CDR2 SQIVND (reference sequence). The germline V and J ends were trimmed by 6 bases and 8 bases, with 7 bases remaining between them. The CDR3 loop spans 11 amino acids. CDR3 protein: CASRMEGELFF. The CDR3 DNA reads TGTGCCAGTAGGATGGAGGGGGAGCTGTTTTTT.

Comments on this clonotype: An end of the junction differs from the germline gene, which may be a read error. CDR3 DNA: TGTACCACCAGCAGATCTCGGCCTGGCTTTAATGAGCAGTTCTTC. Its translation: CTTSRSRPGFNEQFF. The chain has TRBV15 and TRBJ2-1; D is unclear. The CDR3 covers 15 residues. Germline CDR1 is LNHNV and CDR2 is YYDKDF (reference sequence).

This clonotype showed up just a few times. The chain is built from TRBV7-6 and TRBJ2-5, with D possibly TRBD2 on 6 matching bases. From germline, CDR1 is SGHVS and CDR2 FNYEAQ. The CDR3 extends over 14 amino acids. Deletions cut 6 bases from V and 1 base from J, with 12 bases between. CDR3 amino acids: CASSGGLGQETQYF. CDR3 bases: TGTGCCAGCAGTGGAGGGCTAGGCCAAGAGACCCAGTACTTC.

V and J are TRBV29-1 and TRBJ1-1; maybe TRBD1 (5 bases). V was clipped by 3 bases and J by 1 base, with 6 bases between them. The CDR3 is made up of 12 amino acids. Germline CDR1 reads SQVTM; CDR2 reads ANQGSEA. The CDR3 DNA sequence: TGCAGCGTTGACGGACAGAACACTGAAGCTTTCTTT. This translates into CSVDGQNTEAFF.

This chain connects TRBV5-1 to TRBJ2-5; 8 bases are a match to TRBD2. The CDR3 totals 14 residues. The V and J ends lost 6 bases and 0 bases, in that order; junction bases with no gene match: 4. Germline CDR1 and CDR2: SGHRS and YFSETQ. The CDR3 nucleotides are TGCGCCAGCAATAGCGGGATCAACCAAGAGACCCAGTACTTC. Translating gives CASNSGINQETQYF.

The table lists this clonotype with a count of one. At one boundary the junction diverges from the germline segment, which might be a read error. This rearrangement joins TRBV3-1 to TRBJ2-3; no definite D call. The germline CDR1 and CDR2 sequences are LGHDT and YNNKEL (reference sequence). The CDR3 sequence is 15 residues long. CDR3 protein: CACSQDVYSKDTQYF. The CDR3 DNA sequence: TGTGCCTGCAGCCAAGACGTCTATTCGAAAGATACGCAGTATTTT.

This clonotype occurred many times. The CDR3: CASSSREGGTEAFF. In nucleotides, the CDR3 is TGTGCCAGCAGTTCCAGGGAGGGCGGCACTGAAGCTTTCTTT. This rearrangement joins TRBV7-9 to TRBJ1-1; maybe TRBD1 (5 bases). CDR1 and CDR2 (germline): SEHNR, FQNEAQ (reference sequence). The ends were cut back, 6 bases at V and 4 bases at J, with 15 bases in the middle. The CDR3 contains 14 residues.

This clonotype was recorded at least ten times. DNA for the CDR3: TGCGCCAGCAGCCAAGTGAACATGGTATCCTACAATGAGCAGTTCTTC. Translated: CASSQVNMVSYNEQFF. The gene calls are TRBV4-1 and TRBJ2-1; D is uncertain. The germline V and J ends were trimmed by 1 base and 1 base, with 11 bases remaining between them. The CDR3 loop spans 16 amino acids. The germline V gene has CDR1 MGHRA and CDR2 YSYEKL.

The CDR3 DNA reads TGTGCCAGCAGTGGTACGGGCTCTGGGGCCAACGTCCTGACTTTC. Translation gives CASSGTGSGANVLTF. The V gene is TRBV2, the J gene TRBJ2-6; D is ambiguous. V lost 4 bases, J lost 0 bases, and 7 bases lay in between. Per germline, CDR1 SNHLY and CDR2 FYNNEI. The CDR3 loop spans 15 amino acids.

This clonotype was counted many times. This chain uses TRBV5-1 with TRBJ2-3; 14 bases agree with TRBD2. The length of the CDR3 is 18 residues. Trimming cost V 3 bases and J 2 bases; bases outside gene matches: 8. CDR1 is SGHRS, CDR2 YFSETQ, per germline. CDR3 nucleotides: TGCGCCAGCAGCTGGAGGACTAGCGGGGGGTTTACCACAGATACGCAGTATTTT. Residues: CASSWRTSGGFTTDTQYF.

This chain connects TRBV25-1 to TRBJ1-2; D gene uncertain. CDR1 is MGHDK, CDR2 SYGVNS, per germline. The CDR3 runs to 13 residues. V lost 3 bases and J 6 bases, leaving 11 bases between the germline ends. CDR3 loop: CASSDIGSNGYTF. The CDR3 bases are TGTGCCAGCAGTGATATAGGCAGTAATGGCTACACCTTC.

CDR3 region: CASSQTVGLNSPLHF. In DNA form, the CDR3 reads TGTGCCAGCAGCCAAACGGTGGGGCTCAATTCACCCCTCCACTTT. The chain uses TRBV4-2 and TRBJ1-6; D is possibly TRBD1 (5 bases). V shed 2 bases and J shed 7 bases, with 12 bases lying between them. This CDR3 spans 15 amino acids. From germline, CDR1 is LGHNA and CDR2 YNFKEQ.

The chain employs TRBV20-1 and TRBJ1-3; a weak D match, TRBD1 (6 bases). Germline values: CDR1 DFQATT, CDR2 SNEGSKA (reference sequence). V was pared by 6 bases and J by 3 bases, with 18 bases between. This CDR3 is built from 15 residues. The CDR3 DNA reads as TGCAGTGCAGAGAAGGTCGGGACAAATGGAAACACCATATATTTT. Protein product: CSAEKVGTNGNTIYF.

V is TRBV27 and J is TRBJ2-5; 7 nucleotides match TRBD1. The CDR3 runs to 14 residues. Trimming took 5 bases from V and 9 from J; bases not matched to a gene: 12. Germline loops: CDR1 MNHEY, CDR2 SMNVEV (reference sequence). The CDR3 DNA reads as TGTGCCAGCAGTCAGGGACAGTCCTGGAAGGCCCAGTACTTC. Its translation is CASSQGQSWKAQYF.

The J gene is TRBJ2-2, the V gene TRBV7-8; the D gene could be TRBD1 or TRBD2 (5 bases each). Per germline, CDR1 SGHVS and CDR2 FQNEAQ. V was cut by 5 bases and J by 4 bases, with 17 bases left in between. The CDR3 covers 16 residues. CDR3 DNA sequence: TGTGCCAGCAGCCTCAGGACAAGCCGGGGCACCGGGGAGCTGTTTTTT. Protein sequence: CASSLRTSRGTGELFF. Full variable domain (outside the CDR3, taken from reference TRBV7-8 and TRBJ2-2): GAGVSQSPRYKVAKRGQDVALRCDPISGHVSLFWYQQALGQGPEFLTYFQNEAQLDKSGLPSDRFFAERPEGSVSTLKIQRTQQEDSAVYLCASSLRTSRGTGELFFGEGSRLTVL.

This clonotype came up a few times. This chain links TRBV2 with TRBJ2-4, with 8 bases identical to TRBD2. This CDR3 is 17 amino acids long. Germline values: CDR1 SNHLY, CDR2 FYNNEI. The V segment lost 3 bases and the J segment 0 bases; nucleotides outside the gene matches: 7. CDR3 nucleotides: TGTGCCAGCAGTGACTTAGGGACTAGTCTAGCCAAAAACATTCAGTACTTC. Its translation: CASSDLGTSLAKNIQYF.